Below, 6 T cell receptor beta chains from the same sample are listed, as sequenced in a study of cytomegalovirus exposure and HLA in healthy donors (dated by TCRdb to 2017 to 2019). Libraries were constructed by the immunoSEQ multiplex PCR assay. A mixture of 60 forward primers for TCR Vbeta segments and 13 reverse primers for TCR Jbeta segments was used in the multiplex PCR. TCRdb mirrors the immuneACCESS table, restricted to in-frame sequences. Some clones are absent from its copies; in checked studies, under half trace to an unresolved V gene, and the reason for the others is unknown. The sample table shows just under 80,000 clones, and 60% to 85% are seen once. The ten largest account for around 4.3% of the sample. The sample consisted of PBMCs. These receptors originate from a man in his forties in good health and CMV-seronegative.

This chain uses TRBV28 with TRBJ2-5, with 12 bases matching TRBD2. The J call may be wrong; the DNA end is better matched by TRBJ2-7. Germline assignment: CDR1 MDHEN and CDR2 SYDVKM. This CDR3 comprises 15 residues. CDR3 coding DNA: TGTGCCAGCAGTCTCGGACTAGCGGGATTCAGCGAGCAGTACTTC. Its protein is CASSLGLAGFSEQYF.

The chain recombines TRBV10-1 with TRBJ2-1, with 9 bases that match TRBD1. The germline CDR1 and CDR2 sequences are WNHNN and SYGVQD (reference sequence). V shed 6 bases, J shed 2 bases, and the junction held 14 bases outside the gene matches. The CDR3 contains 18 residues. The chain's CDR3 is CASSPGTGKPVTYNEQFF. The DNA of the CDR3 is TGCGCCAGCAGCCCCGGGACAGGGAAGCCCGTTACCTACAATGAGCAGTTCTTC.

V and J are TRBV5-4 and TRBJ2-5, with D perhaps TRBD2 (5 bases). Germline-derived CDR1 and CDR2 are SGHNT and YYREEE (reference sequence). V shed 4 bases and J shed 4 bases, with 11 bases lying between them. The CDR3 totals 13 residues. The CDR3 DNA follows: TGTGCCAGCAGCCCTGGAGGCCGAGAGACCCAGTACTTC. This sequence encodes CASSPGGRETQYF.

This chain connects TRBV5-6 to TRBJ1-1; a weak D match, TRBD1 (6 bases). V lost 1 base and J lost 5, with 6 bases in between. Germline lookup yields CDR1 SGHDT and CDR2 YYEEEE. The CDR3 is 12 amino acids. In DNA form, the CDR3 reads TGTGCCAGCAGCTTGACAGGGACTGAAGCTTTCTTT. Translating it yields CASSLTGTEAFF.

V and J are TRBV29-1 and TRBJ2-7; 9 positions agree with TRBD1. The CDR3 has 13 residues. V shed 5 bases, J shed 6 bases, and the junction held 8 bases outside the gene matches. Germline CDR1 SQVTM, CDR2 ANQGSEA. This chain's CDR3 is CSVSGTGSGEQYF. CDR3 nucleotides: TGCAGCGTTTCCGGGACAGGGTCCGGCGAGCAGTACTTC.

V usage is TRBV7-2 and J usage is TRBJ2-3; D is undetermined. Trimming cost V 3 bases and J 4 bases, with 14 bases left between them. Germline loops: CDR1 SGHTA, CDR2 FQGNSA. This CDR3 spans 15 amino acids. CDR3 in amino acids: CASSFVVESSDTQYF. CDR3 nucleotide sequence: TGTGCCAGCAGCTTCGTCGTAGAGAGTTCAGATACGCAGTATTTT.